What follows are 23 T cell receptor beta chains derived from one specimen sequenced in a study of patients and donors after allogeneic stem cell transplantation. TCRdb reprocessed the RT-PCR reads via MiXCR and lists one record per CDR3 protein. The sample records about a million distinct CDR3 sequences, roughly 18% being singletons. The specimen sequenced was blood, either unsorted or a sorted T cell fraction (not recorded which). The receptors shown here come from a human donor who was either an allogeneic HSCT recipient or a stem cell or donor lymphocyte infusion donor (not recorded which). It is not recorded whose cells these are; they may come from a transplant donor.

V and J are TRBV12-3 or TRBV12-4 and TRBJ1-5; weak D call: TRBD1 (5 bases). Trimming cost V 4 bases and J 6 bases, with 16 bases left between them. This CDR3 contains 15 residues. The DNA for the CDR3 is TGTGCCAGCAGTTCGGGACGGATCCTGGCTCAGCCCCAGCATTTT. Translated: CASSSGRILAQPQHF.

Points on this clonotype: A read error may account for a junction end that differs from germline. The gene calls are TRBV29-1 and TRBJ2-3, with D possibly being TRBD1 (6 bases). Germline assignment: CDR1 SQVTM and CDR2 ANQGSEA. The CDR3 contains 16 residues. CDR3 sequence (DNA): TGCAGCGTTGAAGATTACAGGGCGAGGAGCACAGCTACGCAGTATTTT. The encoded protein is CSVEDYRARSTATQYF.

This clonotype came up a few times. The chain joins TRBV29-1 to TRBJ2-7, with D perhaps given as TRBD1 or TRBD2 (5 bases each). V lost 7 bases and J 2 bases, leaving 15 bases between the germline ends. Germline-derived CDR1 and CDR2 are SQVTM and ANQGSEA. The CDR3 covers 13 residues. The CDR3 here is CSAGRGPTYEQYF. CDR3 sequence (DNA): TGCAGCGCAGGTAGGGGACCGACCTACGAGCAGTACTTC.

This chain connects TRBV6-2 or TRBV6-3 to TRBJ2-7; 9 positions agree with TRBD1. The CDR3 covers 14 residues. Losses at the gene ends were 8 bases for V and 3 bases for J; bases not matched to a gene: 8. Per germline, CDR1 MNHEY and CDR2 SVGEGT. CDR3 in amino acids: CASGTGGGGYEQYF. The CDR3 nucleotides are TGTGCCAGCGGAACAGGGGGCGGGGGCTACGAGCAGTACTTC.

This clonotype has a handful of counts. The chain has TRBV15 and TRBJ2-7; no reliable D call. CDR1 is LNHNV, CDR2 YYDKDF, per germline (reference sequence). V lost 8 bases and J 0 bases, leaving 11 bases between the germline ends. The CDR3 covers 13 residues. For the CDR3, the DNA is TGTGCCACCCGCAATACGGGCTCCTACGAGCAGTACTTC. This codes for CATRNTGSYEQYF.

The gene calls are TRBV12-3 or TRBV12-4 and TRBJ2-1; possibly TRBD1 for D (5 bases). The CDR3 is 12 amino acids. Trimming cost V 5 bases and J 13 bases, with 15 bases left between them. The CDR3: CASSPRAASQFF. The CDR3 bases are TGTGCCAGCAGTCCCAGGGCCGCGTCACAGTTCTTC.

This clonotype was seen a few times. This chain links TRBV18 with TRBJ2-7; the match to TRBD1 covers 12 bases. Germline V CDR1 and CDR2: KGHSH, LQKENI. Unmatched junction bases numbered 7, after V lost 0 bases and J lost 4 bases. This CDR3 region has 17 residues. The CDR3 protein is CASSPPWDRGLRYEQYF. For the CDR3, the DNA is TGTGCCAGCTCACCACCGTGGGACAGGGGGCTAAGGTACGAGCAGTACTTC.

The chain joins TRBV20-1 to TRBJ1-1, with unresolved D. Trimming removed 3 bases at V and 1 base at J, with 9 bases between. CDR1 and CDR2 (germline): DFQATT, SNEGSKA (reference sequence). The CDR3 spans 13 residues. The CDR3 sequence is CSARRAPNTEAFF. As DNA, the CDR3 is TGCAGTGCTAGGAGGGCCCCGAACACTGAAGCTTTCTTT.

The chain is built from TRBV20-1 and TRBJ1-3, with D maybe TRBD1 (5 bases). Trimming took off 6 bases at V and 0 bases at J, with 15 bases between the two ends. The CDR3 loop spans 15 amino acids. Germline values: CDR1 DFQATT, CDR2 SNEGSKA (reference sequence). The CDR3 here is CSANTQEISGNTIYF. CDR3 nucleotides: TGCAGTGCAAACACACAGGAAATCTCTGGAAACACCATATATTTT.

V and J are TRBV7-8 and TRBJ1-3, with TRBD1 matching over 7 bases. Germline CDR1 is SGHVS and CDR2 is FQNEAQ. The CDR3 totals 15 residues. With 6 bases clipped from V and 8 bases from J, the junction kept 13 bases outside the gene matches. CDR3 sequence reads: CASSLGQLVWDTIYF. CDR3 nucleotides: TGTGCCAGCAGTCTGGGACAGCTCGTTTGGGACACCATATATTTT.

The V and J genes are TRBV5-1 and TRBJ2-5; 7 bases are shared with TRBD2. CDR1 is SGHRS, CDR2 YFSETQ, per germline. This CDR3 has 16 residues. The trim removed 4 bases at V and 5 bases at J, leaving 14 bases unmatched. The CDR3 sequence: CASSPVGRASPETQYF. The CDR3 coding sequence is TGCGCCAGCAGCCCCGTGGGGAGGGCCAGTCCCGAGACCCAGTACTTC.

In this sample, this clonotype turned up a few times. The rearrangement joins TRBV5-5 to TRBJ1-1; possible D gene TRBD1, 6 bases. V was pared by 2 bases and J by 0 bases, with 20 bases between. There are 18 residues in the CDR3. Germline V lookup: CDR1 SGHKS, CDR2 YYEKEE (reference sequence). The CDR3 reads CASSFYGQLGGMNTEAFF. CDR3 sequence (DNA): TGTGCCAGCAGCTTTTACGGGCAACTAGGGGGGATGAACACTGAAGCTTTCTTT.

The CDR3 is CASRTGGLGTGELFF. The CDR3 DNA reads as TGTGCCAGCAGAACGGGGGGGCTAGGCACCGGGGAGCTGTTTTTT. This rearrangement joins TRBV6-2 or TRBV6-3 to TRBJ2-2; 8 nucleotides agree with TRBD2. The CDR3 contains 15 residues. CDR1 is MNHEY, CDR2 SVGEGT, per germline. V lost 6 bases to trimming and J lost 4 bases; unmatched junction nucleotides: 7.

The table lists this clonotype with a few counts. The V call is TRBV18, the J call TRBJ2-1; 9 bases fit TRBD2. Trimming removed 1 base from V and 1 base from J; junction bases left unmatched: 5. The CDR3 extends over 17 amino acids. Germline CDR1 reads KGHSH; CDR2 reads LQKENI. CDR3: CASSPRSGRPSYNEQFF. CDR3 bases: TGTGCCAGCTCACCACGAAGCGGGAGGCCATCCTACAATGAGCAGTTCTTC.

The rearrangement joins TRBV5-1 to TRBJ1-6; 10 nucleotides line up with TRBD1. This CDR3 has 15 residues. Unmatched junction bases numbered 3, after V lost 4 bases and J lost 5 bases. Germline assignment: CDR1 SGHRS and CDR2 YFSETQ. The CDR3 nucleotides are TGCGCCAGCAGCCCGGGACAGGGGAATAATTCACCCCTCCACTTT. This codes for CASSPGQGNNSPLHF.

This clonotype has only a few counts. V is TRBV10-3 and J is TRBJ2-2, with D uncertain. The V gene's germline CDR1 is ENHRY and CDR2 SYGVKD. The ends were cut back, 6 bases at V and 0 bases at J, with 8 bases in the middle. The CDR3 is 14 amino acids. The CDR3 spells CAISGGSNTGELFF. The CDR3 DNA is TGTGCCATCAGCGGCGGATCGAACACCGGGGAGCTGTTTTTT.

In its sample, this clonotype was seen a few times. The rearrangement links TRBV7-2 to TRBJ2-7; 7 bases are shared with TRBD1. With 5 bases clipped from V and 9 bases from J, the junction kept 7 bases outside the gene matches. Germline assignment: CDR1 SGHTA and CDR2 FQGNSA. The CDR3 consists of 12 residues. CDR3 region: CASSVTGIPQYF. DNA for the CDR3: TGTGCCAGCAGCGTGACAGGGATTCCGCAGTACTTC.

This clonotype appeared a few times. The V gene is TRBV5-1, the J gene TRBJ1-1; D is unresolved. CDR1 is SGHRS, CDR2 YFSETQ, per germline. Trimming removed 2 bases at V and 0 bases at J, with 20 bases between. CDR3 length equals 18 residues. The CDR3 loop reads CASSLNGPATIMNTEAFF. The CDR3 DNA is TGCGCCAGCAGCTTAAACGGACCCGCAACAATAATGAACACTGAAGCTTTCTTT. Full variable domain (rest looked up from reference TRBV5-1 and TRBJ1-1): KAGVTQTPRYLIKTRGQQVTLSCSPISGHRSVSWYQQTPGQGLQFLFEYFSETQRNKGNFPGRFSGRQFSNSRSEMNVSTLELGDSALYLCASSLNGPATIMNTEAFFGQGTRLTVV.

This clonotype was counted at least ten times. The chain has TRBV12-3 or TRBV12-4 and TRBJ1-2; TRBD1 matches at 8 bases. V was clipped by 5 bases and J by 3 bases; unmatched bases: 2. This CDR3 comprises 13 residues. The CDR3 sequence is CASSLGQDYGYTF. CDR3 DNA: TGTGCCAGCAGTCTGGGACAGGACTATGGCTACACCTTC.

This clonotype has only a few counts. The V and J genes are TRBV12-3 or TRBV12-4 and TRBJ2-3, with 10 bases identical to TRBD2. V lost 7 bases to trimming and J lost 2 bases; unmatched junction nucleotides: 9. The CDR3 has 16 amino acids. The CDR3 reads CASIRGLAGATDTQYF. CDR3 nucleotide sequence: TGTGCCAGCATCCGGGGGCTAGCGGGGGCCACAGATACGCAGTATTTT.

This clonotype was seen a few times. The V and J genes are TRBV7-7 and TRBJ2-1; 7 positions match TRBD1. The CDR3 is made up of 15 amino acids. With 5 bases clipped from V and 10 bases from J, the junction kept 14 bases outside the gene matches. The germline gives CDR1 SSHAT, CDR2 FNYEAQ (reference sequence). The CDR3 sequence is CASSVDRVPKREQFF. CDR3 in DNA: TGTGCCAGCAGCGTAGACAGGGTTCCTAAAAGGGAGCAGTTCTTC.

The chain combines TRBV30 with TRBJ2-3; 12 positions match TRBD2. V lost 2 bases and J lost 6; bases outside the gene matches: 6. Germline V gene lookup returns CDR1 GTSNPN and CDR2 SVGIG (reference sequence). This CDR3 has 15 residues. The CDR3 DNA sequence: TGTGCCTGGAGTAACCTAGCGGGGGGGCATGATACGCAGTATTTT. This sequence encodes CAWSNLAGGHDTQYF.

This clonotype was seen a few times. The CDR3 loop is CASNRVPNTEAFF. The CDR3 nucleotides read TGTGCCAGCAACCGGGTCCCGAACACTGAAGCTTTCTTT. The V and J genes are TRBV5-6 and TRBJ1-1; D gene unclear. Looked up from germline, CDR1 is SGHDT and CDR2 is YYEEEE. The CDR3 is made up of 13 amino acids. Trimming removed 6 bases at V and 1 base at J, with 10 bases between. Drawing the rest from reference TRBV5-6 and TRBJ1-1, the complete variable domain is DAGVTQSPTHLIKTRGQQVTLRCSPKSGHDTVSWYQQALGQGPQFIFQYYEEEERQRGNFPDRFSGHQFPNYSSELNVNALLLGDSALYLCASNRVPNTEAFFGQGTRLTVV.